This TCR beta chain was sequenced for a study of T cells in tuberculosis. Overall study findings and caveats: The stringent gate may have excluded weak CD1B-GMM tetramer binders.

V was pared by 3 bases and J by 7 bases, with 14 bases between. There are 14 residues in the CDR3. Germline-derived CDR1 and CDR2 are SGDLS and YYNGEE. Chain pairing is unknown; alpha and beta were sequenced separately. The repertoire was sequenced with immunoSEQ multiplex PCR; TCRdb's copy has only in-frame clones and lacks some. The table has about 59,000 clones, about 76% seen once. Cells were sorted from thawed PBMC rested overnight and stained with GMM-loaded CD1B tetramer, viability dye and anti-CD3. The CD1B tetramers carried C32 glucose monomycolate purified from Rhodococcus equi. Each donor contributed some 96,000 sorted tetramer-negative cells.

The clonotype was recovered from an adult woman with latent tuberculosis. The V and J genes are TRBV9 and TRBJ2-1; D possibly corresponds to TRBD2 (6 bases). Sequencing input: CD1b-GMM tetramer-negative cells sorted from PBMCs. The CDR3 here is CASSGSGGRNEQFF. The DNA for the CDR3 is TGTGCCAGCAGCGGTTCCGGGGGAAGGAATGAGCAGTTCTTC.